This T cell receptor beta chain was sequenced in a study of molecular identifiers for immune sequencing clone quantification. TCRdb re-called the PCR reads through MiXCR, storing one row per CDR3 protein. This table holds hundreds of thousands of distinct CDR3 sequences, nearly 20% found once. This clonotype has at least ten counts. Trimming removed 0 bases at V and 4 bases at J, with 13 bases between. The germline CDR1 and CDR2 sequences are MNHEY and SVGAGI. The CDR3 contains 15 residues. The sequence was collected from a human donor in good health. Some libraries in this study had Jurkat cell RNA spiked in. Sequencing input: naive CD8+ T cells from blood, with Jurkat cell RNA spiked in. Subset noted: FACS-sorted CD8+CD4-CCR7+CD45RA+ naive T cells. The V gene is TRBV6-5, the J gene TRBJ2-7, with D tentatively TRBD2 (7 bases). CDR3: CASSYSGRGGYEQYF. The CDR3, as DNA: TGTGCCAGCAGTTACTCGGGCAGGGGAGGGTACGAGCAGTACTTC.